The 32 T cell receptor beta chains reported below all come from one sample, sequenced in a study of cytomegalovirus exposure and HLA in healthy donors. Researchers ran the PCR with 60 Vbeta and 13 Jbeta primers. TCRdb keeps only in-frame clones here, not all; method: immunoSEQ multiplex PCR. The repertoire holds around 130,000 clones, 75% to 90% seen once, with 6.7% in the top ten. Sequencing was carried out using PBMCs. All receptors derive from a woman younger than 45 in good health and CMV-seropositive.

Points on this clone: One junction end does not reproduce the germline sequence, and a read error may be involved. Written as DNA, the CDR3 is TGCGCCAGCAGCCCAGAGGACAGGACAGTGGACCGGCTGAAGGCCTTC. The encoded protein is CASSPEDRTVDRLKAF. The rearrangement links TRBV5-1 to TRBJ1-2, with 7 bases aligning to TRBD1. This CDR3 region has 16 residues. CDR1 SGHRS and CDR2 YFSETQ come from the germline V gene. Filled out from reference TRBV5-1 and TRBJ1-2, the complete variable domain reads KAGVTQTPRYLIKTRGQQVTLSCSPISGHRSVSWYQQTPGQGLQFLFEYFSETQRNKGNFPGRFSGRQFSNSRSEMNVSTLELGDSALYLCASSPEDRTVDRLKAFGSGTRLTVV.

V gene TRBV2 combines with J gene TRBJ2-1; D possibly corresponds to TRBD1 (6 bases). The ends were cut back, 8 bases at V and 2 bases at J, with 13 bases in the middle. Germline V gene lookup returns CDR1 SNHLY and CDR2 FYNNEI. The CDR3 sequence is 14 residues long. The CDR3, as DNA: TGTGCCAGCGCGGGCACAGGGACCTACAATGAGCAGTTCTTC. It translates to CASAGTGTYNEQFF.

This chain joins TRBV28 and TRBJ1-1; D uncertain. CDR3 length: 11 residues. Per the germline V gene, CDR1 is MDHEN and CDR2 is SYDVKM. Trimming took 6 bases from V and 10 from J, leaving 12 bases between them. The CDR3 loop reads CASREHEGAFF. CDR3 in DNA: TGTGCCAGCAGGGAACATGAGGGAGCTTTCTTT.

V and J are TRBV6-1 and TRBJ1-5; tentative D call: TRBD1 (6 bases). The CDR3 runs 16 residues. Germline CDR1 is MNHNS and CDR2 is SASEGT. Trimming removed 0 bases at V and 1 base at J, with 10 bases between. The CDR3 bases are TGTGCCAGCAGTGAAGCATACGGACAGAGCAATCAGCCCCAGCATTTT. As protein: CASSEAYGQSNQPQHF.

The chain combines TRBV5-1 with TRBJ1-2; D unclear. The germline V gene has CDR1 SGHRS and CDR2 YFSETQ. The CDR3 loop spans 14 amino acids. V was clipped by 4 bases and J by 3 bases, with 13 bases between them. CDR3 bases: TGCGCCAGCAGCGCCTCCGGGGTAGACTATGGCTACACCTTC. Protein product: CASSASGVDYGYTF.

The chain is built from TRBV6-5 and TRBJ2-7; D possibly corresponds to TRBD2 (6 bases). V lost 7 bases to trimming and J lost 2 bases, with 15 bases between them. Germline CDR1 is MNHEY and CDR2 is SVGAGI. CDR3 length equals 14 residues. The CDR3, as DNA: TGTGCCAGCAACCTTCTAGCGAACCCCTACGAGCAGTACTTC. Encoded protein: CASNLLANPYEQYF.

This clone was seen many times. CDR3 coding DNA: TGTGCCAGCAGTAGCGGGAGCACAGATACGCAGTATTTT. Translated: CASSSGSTDTQYF. V gene TRBV6-4 combines with J gene TRBJ2-3; D may be TRBD2 (6 bases). Germline lookup yields CDR1 MRHNA and CDR2 SNTAGT. Trimming took 5 bases from V and 0 from J, leaving 6 bases between them. The CDR3 runs to 13 residues.

The genes are TRBV27 and TRBJ2-3; 9 bases line up with TRBD2. Trimming took 8 bases from V and 9 from J; bases not matched to a gene: 15. The CDR3 totals 15 residues. The germline V gene encodes CDR1 MNHEY and CDR2 SMNVEV (reference sequence). CDR3 in DNA: TGTGCCAGCCGGCAAGCGGGGGGACAGCTTACGACGCAGTATTTT. Translation gives CASRQAGGQLTTQYF.

The chain uses TRBV6-5 and TRBJ2-1, with a tentative D call TRBD1 (5 bases). CDR3 length equals 15 residues. CDR1 is MNHEY, CDR2 SVGAGI, per germline. Trimming took off 0 bases at V and 9 bases at J, with 15 bases between the two ends. This CDR3 is CASSYSYRGDTEQFF. CDR3 in DNA: TGTGCCAGCAGTTACTCTTATAGGGGCGACACTGAGCAGTTCTTC.

CDR3 residues: CAWSGVRLTQYF. The CDR3 DNA is TGTGCCTGGAGTGGAGTGAGACTCACCCAGTACTTC. This chain joins TRBV30 and TRBJ2-5; D is ambiguous. Per the germline V gene, CDR1 is GTSNPN and CDR2 is SVGIG (reference sequence). V lost 1 base, J lost 8 bases, and 11 bases lay in between. This CDR3 comprises 12 residues.

As concerns this clone: Distinct nucleotide sequences in the sample also encode this CDR3. The chain combines TRBV9 with TRBJ2-1; D not certain. V lost 1 base and J 0 bases, leaving 5 bases between the germline ends. Per the germline V gene, CDR1 is SGDLS and CDR2 is YYNGEE. The CDR3 has 14 amino acids. CDR3 region: CASSVRSSYNEQFF. CDR3 bases: TGTGCCAGCAGCGTAAGGAGCTCCTACAATGAGCAGTTCTTC.

About this clone itself: One junction end disagrees with the germline gene, perhaps due to a read error. V usage is TRBV7-9 and J usage is TRBJ2-6; D may be TRBD2 (6 bases). The CDR3 runs 18 residues. Germline V lookup: CDR1 SEHNR, CDR2 FQNEAQ (reference sequence). The CDR3 DNA is TGTTCCAGCACACTGCGGGGACCCTCCAGTGTTGGGGCCAACGTCCTGACTTTC. It translates to CSSTLRGPSSVGANVLTF.

The genes are TRBV7-9 and TRBJ2-2; 7 positions match TRBD2. J lost 6 bases, V lost 1 base, and 2 bases had no gene match. There are 14 residues in the CDR3. CDR1 SEHNR and CDR2 FQNEAQ come from the germline V gene (reference sequence). CDR3 loop: CASSLGLAAGELFF. The CDR3 DNA sequence: TGTGCCAGCAGCTTAGGGCTAGCGGCCGGGGAGCTGTTTTTT.

This clone was picked up one time. The V call is TRBV6-5, the J call TRBJ2-5, with D hard to call. The germline V gene has CDR1 MNHEY and CDR2 SVGAGI. This CDR3 region has 11 residues. Trimming left V 5 bases short and J 5 bases short, with 6 bases between. The CDR3 DNA sequence: TGTGCCAGCAGTCACGGGGAGACCCAGTACTTC. Protein sequence: CASSHGETQYF.

The chain joins TRBV5-1 to TRBJ2-5; 9 positions agree with TRBD2. V lost 4 bases to trimming and J lost 5 bases; unmatched junction nucleotides: 12. Germline assignment: CDR1 SGHRS and CDR2 YFSETQ. This CDR3 has 16 residues. The CDR3 DNA is TGCGCCAGCAGCCCGGCGGTAGCGGGAGCAGGGGAGACCCAGTACTTC. The encoded protein is CASSPAVAGAGETQYF. The full variable domain, with the rest looked up from reference TRBV5-1 and TRBJ2-5, is KAGVTQTPRYLIKTRGQQVTLSCSPISGHRSVSWYQQTPGQGLQFLFEYFSETQRNKGNFPGRFSGRQFSNSRSEMNVSTLELGDSALYLCASSPAVAGAGETQYFGPGTRLLVL.

The CDR3 nucleotides are TGTGCCAGCAGCTTAGGGGACAGTCACAATGAGCAGTTCTTC. Translating it yields CASSLGDSHNEQFF. The chain recombines TRBV5-6 with TRBJ2-1; the match to TRBD1 covers 7 bases. This CDR3 is 14 amino acids long. The junction had 4 bases not matched to a gene; V was cut back by 2 bases and J by 5 bases. Germline V lookup: CDR1 SGHDT, CDR2 YYEEEE.

The chain has TRBV2 and TRBJ1-4; 9 positions match TRBD1. From germline, CDR1 is SNHLY and CDR2 FYNNEI. V gave up 5 bases and J gave up 8 bases; unmatched junction bases: 6. The CDR3 spans 14 residues. The CDR3 is CASSRDRVEEKLFF. CDR3 in DNA: TGTGCCAGCAGTAGGGACAGGGTGGAGGAAAAACTGTTTTTT.

The chain recombines TRBV7-8 with TRBJ2-7; TRBD2 is a possible D gene (6 bases). V lost 3 bases, J lost 2 bases, and 11 bases lay in between. Germline lookup yields CDR1 SGHVS and CDR2 FQNEAQ. The CDR3 contains 14 residues. The CDR3, as DNA: TGTGCCAGCAGCTTTTTCGGGAGTACCTACGAGCAGTACTTC. Amino acids: CASSFFGSTYEQYF.

In this sample, this clone turned up once. The V and J genes are TRBV21-1 and TRBJ1-5. TRBV21-1 represents a pseudogene. The CDR3 has 16 amino acids. The CDR3 loop is CASSKERRVGTQPQHF. The CDR3 DNA follows: TGTGCCAGCAGCAAAGAACGGAGGGTAGGAACGCAGCCCCAGCATTTT.

The chain employs TRBV4-1 and TRBJ1-1, with D unclear. Germline CDR1 MGHRA, CDR2 YSYEKL. The V end lost 0 bases, the J end lost 0 bases, and 5 bases lay between the germline ends. The CDR3 has 14 residues. CDR3 coding DNA: TGCGCCAGCAGCCAAGAGGGCGTGAACACTGAAGCTTTCTTT. This codes for CASSQEGVNTEAFF.

The chain has TRBV7-5 and TRBJ1-2. TRBV7-5 is given as a pseudogene. This CDR3 has 16 residues. Here the CDR3 DNA reads TGTGCCAGAAGCTCCCTAGCCCCCGGACGGAACTATGGCTACACCTTC. It encodes CARSSLAPGRNYGYTF.

In its sample, this clone was seen a few times. The chain joins TRBV5-1 to TRBJ1-5; 8 nucleotides match TRBD1. V lost 4 bases and J lost 4; bases outside the gene matches: 7. The CDR3 spans 15 residues. Looked up from germline, CDR1 is SGHRS and CDR2 is YFSETQ. The CDR3 DNA reads as TGCGCCAGCAGCCCCGGACAGGGTGGGAATCAGCCCCAGCATTTT. This gives the protein CASSPGQGGNQPQHF.

The rearrangement uses TRBV7-9 and TRBJ2-2; 9 nucleotides match TRBD2. Germline V gene lookup returns CDR1 SEHNR and CDR2 FQNEAQ (reference sequence). The CDR3 contains 16 residues. The V gene end was trimmed by 4 bases and the J gene end by 8 bases; junction bases not matched to a gene: 11. CDR3 protein: CASSYRLAVVPGELFF. DNA for the CDR3: TGTGCCAGCAGCTACCGACTAGCGGTTGTCCCGGGGGAGCTGTTTTTT.

The sample holds one count of this clone. The chain recombines TRBV9 with TRBJ2-2; possible D gene TRBD1, 6 bases. This CDR3 comprises 12 residues. The germline V gene encodes CDR1 SGDLS and CDR2 YYNGEE. V lost 7 bases and J lost 3, with 7 bases in between. CDR3 sequence (DNA): TGTGCCAGCGGGGGCGACACCGGGGAGCTGTTTTTT. Protein product: CASGGDTGELFF.

V gene TRBV4-2 combines with J gene TRBJ1-5; D is perhaps TRBD1 (6 bases). The CDR3 is 16 residues long. CDR1 and CDR2 from the germline V gene are LGHNA and YNFKEQ. With 0 bases removed from V and 5 bases from J, the gap between germline ends came to 14 bases. The CDR3 loop is CASSQDQGQGHQPQHF. CDR3 DNA: TGTGCCAGCAGCCAAGATCAGGGGCAGGGCCATCAGCCCCAGCATTTT.

Regarding this clone: Other DNA sequences in this specimen translate into the identical CDR3. The rearrangement links TRBV7-3 to TRBJ1-1; 8 nucleotides line up with TRBD1. Per the germline V gene, CDR1 is SGHTA and CDR2 is FQGTGA. The CDR3 totals 14 residues. J gave up 2 bases and V 8 bases, and 7 bases lay outside the gene matches. CDR3 nucleotides: TGTGCCAGCTCGGCAGGGGGCGGTAACACTGAAGCTTTCTTT. Translation gives CASSAGGGNTEAFF.

This clone was recorded a few times. This chain's CDR3 is CASSSIQVRADTQYF. Here the CDR3 DNA reads TGTGCCAGCAGTAGCATTCAGGTCAGAGCAGATACGCAGTATTTT. The V call is TRBV2, the J call TRBJ2-3; no reliable D call. V lost 5 bases and J 4 bases, leaving 16 bases between the germline ends. The CDR3 contains 15 residues. CDR1 is SNHLY, CDR2 FYNNEI, per germline.

The J gene is TRBJ2-7, the V gene TRBV19, with 10 bases fitting TRBD2. The CDR3 consists of 17 residues. Germline CDR1 and CDR2: LNHDA and SQIVND (reference sequence). Trimming cost V 8 bases and J 2 bases; bases outside gene matches: 15. CDR3 residues: CASARYGGSGGAYEQYF. DNA for the CDR3: TGTGCCAGTGCACGGTACGGGGGGAGCGGGGGGGCCTACGAGCAGTACTTC. Combining the CDR3 with reference TRBV19 and TRBJ2-7 gives the whole variable domain DGGITQSPKYLFRKEGQNVTLSCEQNLNHDAMYWYRQDPGQGLRLIYYSQIVNDFQKGDIAEGYSVSREKKESFPLTVTSAQKNPTAFYLCASARYGGSGGAYEQYFGPGTRLTVT.

The CDR3: CASSLWNTGELFF. The DNA of the CDR3 is TGTGCCAGCTCATTATGGAACACCGGGGAGCTGTTTTTT. The chain employs TRBV18 and TRBJ2-2; no clear D. Germline lookup yields CDR1 KGHSH and CDR2 LQKENI. The CDR3 runs to 13 residues. Deletions cut 5 bases from V and 1 base from J, with 5 bases between.

This clone was observed a single time. The chain couples TRBV2 to TRBJ1-5; D remains unclear. Trimming took off 6 bases at V and 4 bases at J, with 7 bases between the two ends. The CDR3 is 12 residues long. The V gene's germline CDR1 is SNHLY and CDR2 FYNNEI. The CDR3 reads CASSNRNQPQHF. DNA of the CDR3: TGTGCCAGCAGCAATAGAAATCAGCCCCAGCATTTT.

The chain recombines TRBV7-9 with TRBJ2-3; D is unclear. This CDR3 has 14 amino acids. The V gene lost 2 bases and the J gene lost 0 bases, with 6 bases spanning the gap. Germline V gene sequence: CDR1 SEHNR, CDR2 FQNEAQ (reference sequence). CDR3 in DNA: TGTGCCAGCAGCTTAACCGGGAGCACAGATACGCAGTATTTT. It encodes CASSLTGSTDTQYF.

About this clone: An end of the junction does not agree with germline; a read error may underlie this. V gene TRBV7-9 combines with J gene TRBJ1-1, with D uncertain. Germline V CDR1 and CDR2: SEHNR, FQNEAQ (reference sequence). CDR3 size: 12 residues. This chain's CDR3 is CSSSTSLTEAFF. As DNA, the CDR3 is TGTTCCAGCAGCACCTCACTCACTGAAGCTTTCTTT.